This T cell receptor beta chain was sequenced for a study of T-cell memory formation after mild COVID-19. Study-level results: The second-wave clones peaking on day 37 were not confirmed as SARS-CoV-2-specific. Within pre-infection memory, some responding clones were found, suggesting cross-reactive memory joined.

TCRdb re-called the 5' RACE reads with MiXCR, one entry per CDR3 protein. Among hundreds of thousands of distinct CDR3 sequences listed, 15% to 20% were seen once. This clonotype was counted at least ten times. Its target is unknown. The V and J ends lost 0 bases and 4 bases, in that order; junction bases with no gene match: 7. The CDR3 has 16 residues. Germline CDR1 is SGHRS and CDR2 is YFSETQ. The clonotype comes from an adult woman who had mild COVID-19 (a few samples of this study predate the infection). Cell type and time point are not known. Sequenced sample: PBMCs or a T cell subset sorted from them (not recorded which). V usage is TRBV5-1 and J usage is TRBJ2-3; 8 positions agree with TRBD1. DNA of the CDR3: TGCGCCAGCAGCTTGGGGACAGGGCGATTCGCAGATACGCAGTATTTT. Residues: CASSLGTGRFADTQYF.